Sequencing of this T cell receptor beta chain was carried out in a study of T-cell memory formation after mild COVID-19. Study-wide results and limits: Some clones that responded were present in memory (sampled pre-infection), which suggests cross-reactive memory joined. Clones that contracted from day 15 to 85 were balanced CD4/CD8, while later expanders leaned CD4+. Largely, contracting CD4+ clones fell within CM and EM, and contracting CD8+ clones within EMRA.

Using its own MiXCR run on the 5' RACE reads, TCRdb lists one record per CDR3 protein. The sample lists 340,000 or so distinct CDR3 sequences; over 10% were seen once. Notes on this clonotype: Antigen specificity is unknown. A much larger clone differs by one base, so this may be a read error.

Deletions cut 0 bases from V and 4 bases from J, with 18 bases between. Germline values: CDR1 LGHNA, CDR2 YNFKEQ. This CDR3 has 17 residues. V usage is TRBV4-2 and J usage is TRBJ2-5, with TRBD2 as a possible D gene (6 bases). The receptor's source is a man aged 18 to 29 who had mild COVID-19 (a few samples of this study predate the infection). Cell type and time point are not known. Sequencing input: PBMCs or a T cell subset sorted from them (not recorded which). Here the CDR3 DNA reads TGTGCCAGCAGCCAAGATGGCACTAGCTGGGGGAGAGAGACCCAGTACTTC. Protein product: CASSQDGTSWGRETQYF.